This T cell receptor (beta chain) was observed in a study of T-cell memory formation after mild COVID-19. This clonotype was seen more than once but under ten times. MiXCR, applied by TCRdb to the 5' RACE reads, yields one record per CDR3 protein. The sample contains about 170,000 distinct CDR3 sequences, 10% to 15% of which appear only once. This sequence was found in a man aged 18 to 35 who had mild COVID-19 (a few samples of this study predate the infection). Cell type and time point are not known. The material sequenced was PBMCs or a T cell subset sorted from them (not recorded which).

The CDR3 coding sequence is TGTGCCTGGGGCCACAATGAGCAGTTCTTC. It translates to CAWGHNEQFF. This sequence joins TRBV30 and TRBJ2-1, with unresolved D. The CDR3 totals 10 residues. Trimming removed 5 bases from V and 5 bases from J, with 4 bases in between. Germline V lookup: CDR1 GTSNPN, CDR2 SVGIG (reference sequence).